This TCR beta chain was sequenced in a study of metastatic and nonmetastatic thyroid tumors. Background on the study: Blood and tumor or nodule tissue repertoires from malignant and benign thyroid patients were compared. Study conclusions and caveats: Benign nodules were reported to have significantly lower TCR beta diversity than malignant thyroid tumors, in blood and tumor.

This clone was counted between two and nine times. Its antigen is undetermined. TCRdb redid the clone calls on the PCR reads using MiXCR. The data show about 59,000 clones, 30% seen once. Before thyroid surgery, none of the patients had received any treatment. V was shortened by 0 bases and J by 6 bases, with 3 bases between the two germline ends. The germline CDR1 and CDR2 sequences are MNHNS and SASEGT. The CDR3 is 12 amino acids. The TCR was taken from a female donor with papillary thyroid cancer or a benign thyroid nodule (not recorded which). Some clones in this sample may be carry-over from other donors' samples. The sample comprised blood. The chain joins TRBV6-1 to TRBJ2-1, with D hard to call. CDR3 in amino acids: CASSEAGNEQFF. The CDR3 DNA sequence: TGTGCCAGCAGTGAAGCGGGCAATGAGCAGTTCTTC.